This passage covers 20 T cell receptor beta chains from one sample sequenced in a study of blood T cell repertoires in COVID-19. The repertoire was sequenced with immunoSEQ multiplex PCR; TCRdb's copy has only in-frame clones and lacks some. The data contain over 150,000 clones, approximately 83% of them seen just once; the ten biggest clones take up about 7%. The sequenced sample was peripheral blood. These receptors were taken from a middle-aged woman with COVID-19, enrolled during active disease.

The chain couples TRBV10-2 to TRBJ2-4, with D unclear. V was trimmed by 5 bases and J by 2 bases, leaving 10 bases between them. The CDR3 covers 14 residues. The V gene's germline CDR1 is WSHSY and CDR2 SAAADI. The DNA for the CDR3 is TGCGCCAGCAGTCTAGAATCTTCCAAAAACATTCAGTACTTC. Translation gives CASSLESSKNIQYF.

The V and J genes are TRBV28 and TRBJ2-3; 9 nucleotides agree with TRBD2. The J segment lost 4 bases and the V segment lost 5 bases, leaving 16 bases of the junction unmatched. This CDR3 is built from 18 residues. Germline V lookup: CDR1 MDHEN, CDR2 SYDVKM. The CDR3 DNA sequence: TGTGCCAGCAGTGGGCTCTGGCGGGAGGGTACCGAGGCAGATACGCAGTATTTT. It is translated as CASSGLWREGTEADTQYF.

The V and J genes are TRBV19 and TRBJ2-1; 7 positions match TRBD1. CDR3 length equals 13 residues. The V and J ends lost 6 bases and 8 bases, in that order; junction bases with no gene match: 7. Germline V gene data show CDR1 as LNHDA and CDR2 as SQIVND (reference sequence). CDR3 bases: TGTGCCAGTAGGAACACAGGGGTCGATGAGCAGTTCTTC. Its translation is CASRNTGVDEQFF.

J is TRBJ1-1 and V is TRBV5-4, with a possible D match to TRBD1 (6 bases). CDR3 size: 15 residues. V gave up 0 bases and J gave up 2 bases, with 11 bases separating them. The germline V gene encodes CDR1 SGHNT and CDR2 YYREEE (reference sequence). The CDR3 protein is CASSLEGQRNTEAFF. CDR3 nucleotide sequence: TGTGCCAGCAGCTTGGAGGGACAACGAAACACTGAAGCTTTCTTT.

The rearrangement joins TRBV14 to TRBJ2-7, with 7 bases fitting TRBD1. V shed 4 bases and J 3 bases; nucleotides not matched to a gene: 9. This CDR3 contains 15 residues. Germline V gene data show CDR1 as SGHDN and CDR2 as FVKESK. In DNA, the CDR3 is TGTGCCAGCAGCCCATCCCGGGACAGATTCTACGAGCAGTACTTC. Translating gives CASSPSRDRFYEQYF.

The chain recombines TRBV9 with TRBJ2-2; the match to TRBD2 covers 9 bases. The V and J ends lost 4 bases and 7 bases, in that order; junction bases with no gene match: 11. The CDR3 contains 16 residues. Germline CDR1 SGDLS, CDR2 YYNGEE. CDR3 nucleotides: TGTGCCAGCAGCCCAACCGGGACTAGCTCTATCGGGGAGCTGTTTTTT. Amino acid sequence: CASSPTGTSSIGELFF. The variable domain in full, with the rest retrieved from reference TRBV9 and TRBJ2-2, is DSGVTQTPKHLITATGQRVTLRCSPRSGDLSVYWYQQSLDQGLQFLIQYYNGEERAKGNILERFSAQQFPDLHSELNLSSLELGDSALYFCASSPTGTSSIGELFFGEGSRLTVL.

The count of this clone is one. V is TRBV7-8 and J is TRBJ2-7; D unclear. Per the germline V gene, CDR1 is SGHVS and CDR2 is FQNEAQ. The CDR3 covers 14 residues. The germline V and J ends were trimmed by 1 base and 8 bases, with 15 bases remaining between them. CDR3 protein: CASSLEEASQKQYF. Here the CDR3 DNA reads TGTGCCAGCAGCTTAGAAGAGGCAAGCCAGAAGCAGTACTTC.

The CDR3, as DNA: TGTGCCAGCAAGGGTTCGACAGGGGAGGGTGAAAAACTGTTTTTT. This codes for CASKGSTGEGEKLFF. The V call is TRBV27, the J call TRBJ1-4, with 8 positions matching TRBD1. V was clipped by 7 bases and J by 7 bases; unmatched bases: 11. The CDR3 totals 15 residues. Germline lookup yields CDR1 MNHEY and CDR2 SMNVEV (reference sequence). Full variable domain (remainder filled in from reference TRBV27 and TRBJ1-4): EAQVTQNPRYLITVTGKKLTVTCSQNMNHEYMSWYRQDPGLGLRQIYYSMNVEVTDKGDVPEGYKVSRKEKRNFPLILESPSPNQTSLYFCASKGSTGEGEKLFFGSGTQLSVL.

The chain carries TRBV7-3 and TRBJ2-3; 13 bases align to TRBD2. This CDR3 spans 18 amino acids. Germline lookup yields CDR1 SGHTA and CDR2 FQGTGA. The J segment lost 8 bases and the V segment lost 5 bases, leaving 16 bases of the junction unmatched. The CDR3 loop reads CASSPGLWTSGRGGTQYF. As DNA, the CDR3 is TGTGCCAGCAGCCCAGGGCTCTGGACTAGCGGGAGAGGGGGTACGCAGTATTTT.

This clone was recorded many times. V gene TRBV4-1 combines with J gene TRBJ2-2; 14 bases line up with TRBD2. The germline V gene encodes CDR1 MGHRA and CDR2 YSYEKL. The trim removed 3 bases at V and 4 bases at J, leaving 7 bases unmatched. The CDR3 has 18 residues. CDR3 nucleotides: TGCGCCAGCAGCCAGGGGGGACTAGCGGGAGTGGGCACCGGGGAGCTGTTTTTT. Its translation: CASSQGGLAGVGTGELFF.

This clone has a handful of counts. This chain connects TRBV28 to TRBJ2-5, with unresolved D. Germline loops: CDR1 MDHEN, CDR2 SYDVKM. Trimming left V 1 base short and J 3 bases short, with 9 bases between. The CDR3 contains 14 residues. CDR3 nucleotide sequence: TGTGCCAGCAGTTTATCCGGGTCAGAAGAGACCCAGTACTTC. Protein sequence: CASSLSGSEETQYF.

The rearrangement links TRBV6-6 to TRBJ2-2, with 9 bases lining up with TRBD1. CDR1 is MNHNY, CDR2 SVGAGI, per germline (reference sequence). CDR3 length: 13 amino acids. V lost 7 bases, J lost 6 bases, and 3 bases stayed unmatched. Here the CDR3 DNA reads TGTGCCAGCATAACAGGGGGCTCCGGGGAGCTGTTTTTT. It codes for CASITGGSGELFF.

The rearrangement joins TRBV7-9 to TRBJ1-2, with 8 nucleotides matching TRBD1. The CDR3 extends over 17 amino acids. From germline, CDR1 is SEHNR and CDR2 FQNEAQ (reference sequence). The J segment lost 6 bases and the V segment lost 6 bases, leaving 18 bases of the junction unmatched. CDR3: CASRVISPGGIEDGYTF. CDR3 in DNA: TGTGCCAGCAGGGTTATATCCCCAGGGGGCATTGAGGATGGCTACACCTTC.

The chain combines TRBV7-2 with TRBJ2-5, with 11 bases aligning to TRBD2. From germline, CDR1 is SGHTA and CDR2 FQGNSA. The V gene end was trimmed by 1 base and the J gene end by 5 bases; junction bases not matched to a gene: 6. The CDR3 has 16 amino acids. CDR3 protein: CASSLEASGRRETQYF. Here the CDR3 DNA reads TGTGCCAGCAGCTTAGAGGCTAGCGGGAGGAGGGAGACCCAGTACTTC.

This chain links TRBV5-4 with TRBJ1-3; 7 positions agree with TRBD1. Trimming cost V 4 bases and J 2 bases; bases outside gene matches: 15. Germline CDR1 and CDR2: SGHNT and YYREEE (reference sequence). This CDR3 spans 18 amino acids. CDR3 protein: CASSQATERGLPGNTIYF. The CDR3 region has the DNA TGTGCCAGCAGCCAAGCCACGGAGAGGGGGCTACCTGGAAACACCATATATTTT.

The CDR3 protein is CASSPRDRVNGGGNTIYF. The DNA of the CDR3 is TGTGCCAGCAGCCCCCGGGACAGGGTGAATGGAGGTGGAAACACCATATATTTT. The rearrangement links TRBV3-1 (or the pseudogene TRBV3-2) to TRBJ1-3; 9 bases align to TRBD1. The CDR3 is made up of 18 amino acids. In germline, CDR1 is LGHDT, CDR2 YNNKEL (reference sequence). With V trimmed by 4 bases and J by 3 bases, 13 bases remained unmatched.

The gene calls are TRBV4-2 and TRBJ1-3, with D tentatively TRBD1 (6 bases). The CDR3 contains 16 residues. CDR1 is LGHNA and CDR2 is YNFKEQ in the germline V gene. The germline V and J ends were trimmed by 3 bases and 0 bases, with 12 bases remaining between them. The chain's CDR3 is CASSQGYRASGNTIYF. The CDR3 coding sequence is TGTGCCAGCAGCCAGGGGTACAGGGCCTCTGGAAACACCATATATTTT.

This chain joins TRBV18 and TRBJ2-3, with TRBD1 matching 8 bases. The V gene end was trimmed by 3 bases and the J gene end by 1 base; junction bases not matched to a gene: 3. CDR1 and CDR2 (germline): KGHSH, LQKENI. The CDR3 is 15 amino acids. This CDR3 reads CASSPTGDRTDTQYF. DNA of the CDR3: TGTGCCAGCTCACCGACAGGGGACCGCACAGATACGCAGTATTTT.

The CDR3 DNA reads as TGTGCCAGTAGTATAGATGGGAGCTTCTACGAGCAGTACTTC. This translates into CASSIDGSFYEQYF. The V and J genes are TRBV19 and TRBJ2-7, with D possibly being TRBD2 (5 bases). V lost 0 bases, J lost 3 bases, and 9 bases lay in between. The length of the CDR3 is 14 residues. Germline assignment: CDR1 LNHDA and CDR2 SQIVND (reference sequence).

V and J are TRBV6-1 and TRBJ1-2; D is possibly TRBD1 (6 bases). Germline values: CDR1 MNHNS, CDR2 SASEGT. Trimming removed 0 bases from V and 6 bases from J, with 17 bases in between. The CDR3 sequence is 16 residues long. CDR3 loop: CASSEAGAQGRHGYTF. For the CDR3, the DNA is TGTGCCAGCAGTGAAGCGGGGGCACAGGGTAGACATGGCTACACCTTC.